Following are 18 T cell receptor beta chains from one sample sequenced in a study of CD8 T cells in Susac syndrome (dated by TCRdb to 2018 to 2020). Receptor amplification or capture employed the immunoSEQ multiplex PCR assay. RNA was extracted using the RNeasy kit, and roughly 0.5 to 1 microgram was reverse transcribed with random hexamers. TCRdb passed the public sequencing reads through fastp at Q25 and MiXCR, retaining productive beta sequences. CDR3 protein duplicates are merged, each entry listing the most common genes and DNA. Here the sample has 100,000 to 150,000 distinct CDR3 sequences; roughly 80% occur a single time. Of the sample, around 0.51% falls within the top ten clones. Sequencing used CD8+ T cells from PBMCs. These receptors were collected from a human donor with multiple sclerosis.

The chain is built from TRBV7-2 and TRBJ1-6; D is possibly TRBD1 (5 bases). Trimming removed 5 bases from V and 6 bases from J, with 17 bases in between. The CDR3 runs 16 residues. Germline V lookup: CDR1 SGHTA, CDR2 FQGNSA. CDR3 sequence: CASSPWDGASNSPLHF. The CDR3 DNA reads as TGTGCCAGCAGCCCCTGGGACGGGGCTTCTAATTCACCCCTCCACTTT. The whole variable domain, filled in from reference TRBV7-2 and TRBJ1-6, reads GAGVSQSPSNKVTEKGKDVELRCDPISGHTALYWYRQSLGQGLEFLIYFQGNSAPDKSGLPSDRFSAERTGGSVSTLTIQRTQQEDSAVYLCASSPWDGASNSPLHFGNGTRLTVT.

The V and J genes are TRBV19 and TRBJ2-1; no definite D call. CDR3 length equals 13 residues. Looked up from germline, CDR1 is LNHDA and CDR2 is SQIVND (reference sequence). V lost 1 base, J lost 9 bases, and 10 bases lay in between. The DNA for the CDR3 is TGTGCCAGTAGTATAGCGGCGTGGGGTGAGCAGTTCTTC. It yields the protein CASSIAAWGEQFF.

This clonotype is a singleton in its sample. The chain carries TRBV5-5 and TRBJ1-1, with TRBD1 as a possible D gene (5 bases). CDR1 is SGHKS and CDR2 is YYEKEE in the germline V gene (reference sequence). V was clipped by 0 bases and J by 6 bases, with 12 bases between them. The CDR3 has 14 amino acids. The CDR3 nucleotides are TGTGCCAGCAGCTTGGCCGGCAGGGCTGCTGAAGCTTTCTTT. Translation: CASSLAGRAAEAFF.

The chain combines TRBV5-1 with TRBJ2-2, with 12 positions matching TRBD2. CDR3 length equals 19 residues. J gave up 0 bases and V 0 bases, and 6 bases lay outside the gene matches. The germline V gene has CDR1 SGHRS and CDR2 YFSETQ. The chain's CDR3 is CASSLGGLAGYANTGELFF. The DNA for the CDR3 is TGCGCCAGCAGCTTGGGAGGACTAGCGGGATACGCGAACACCGGGGAGCTGTTTTTT.

The chain uses TRBV28 and TRBJ1-1; TRBD1 might be the D (6 bases). Trimming removed 6 bases at V and 3 bases at J, with 14 bases between. In germline, CDR1 is MDHEN, CDR2 SYDVKM. CDR3 length equals 14 residues. CDR3 loop: CASRLLGGDTEAFF. In DNA, the CDR3 is TGTGCCAGCAGATTGCTAGGGGGGGACACTGAAGCTTTCTTT.

This chain uses TRBV5-6 with TRBJ1-1; D call uncertain. The CDR3 runs 13 residues. The germline V and J ends were trimmed by 4 bases and 13 bases, with 20 bases remaining between them. In germline, CDR1 is SGHDT, CDR2 YYEEEE. The CDR3 here is CASSLYESVWVFF. The CDR3 nucleotides are TGTGCCAGCAGCCTTTATGAATCAGTCTGGGTTTTCTTT.

This rearrangement joins TRBV19 to TRBJ1-2, with D perhaps matching TRBD1 (5 bases). From germline, CDR1 is LNHDA and CDR2 SQIVND (reference sequence). CDR3 length equals 12 residues. V lost 5 bases and J 4 bases, leaving 8 bases between the germline ends. The CDR3, as DNA: TGTGCCAGTAGTTGGGGGACCTATGGCTACACCTTC. Protein sequence: CASSWGTYGYTF.

The chain joins TRBV7-8 to TRBJ2-7; no definite D call. The CDR3 loop spans 13 amino acids. Germline loops: CDR1 SGHVS, CDR2 FQNEAQ. V was pared by 4 bases and J by 0 bases, with 7 bases between. The CDR3 loop is CASSYRYSYEQYV. CDR3 coding DNA: TGTGCCAGCAGCTATCGGTACTCCTACGAGCAGTACGTC.

The chain has TRBV5-1 and TRBJ2-1; 7 bases agree with TRBD2. Per germline, CDR1 SGHRS and CDR2 YFSETQ. There are 17 residues in the CDR3. V shed 0 bases, J shed 7 bases, and the junction held 13 bases outside the gene matches. CDR3 in amino acids: CASSLGVGGSFGNEQFF. CDR3 DNA: TGCGCCAGCAGCTTGGGCGTTGGCGGGAGCTTCGGAAATGAGCAGTTCTTC.

This clonotype was observed a handful of times. The J gene is TRBJ2-1, the V gene TRBV24-1; a possible D gene is TRBD2 (5 bases). The CDR3 contains 15 residues. Germline CDR1 KGHDR, CDR2 SFDVKD. V shed 1 base and J shed 7 bases, with 13 bases lying between them. CDR3 region: CATSDFGGSGNEQFF. In nucleotides, the CDR3 is TGTGCCACCAGTGATTTTGGCGGGTCGGGGAATGAGCAGTTCTTC.

The chain joins TRBV14 to TRBJ1-2; a weak D match, TRBD1 (5 bases). Trimming pared 0 bases from V and 13 bases from J, leaving 15 bases between. The germline CDR1 and CDR2 sequences are SGHDN and FVKESK. The CDR3 covers 13 residues. CDR3 in amino acids: CASSQDIRRQSTF. The CDR3 DNA reads TGTGCCAGCAGCCAAGATATTAGGAGACAGTCCACCTTC. The variable domain in full, completed from reference TRBV14 and TRBJ1-2, reads EAGVTQFPSHSVIEKGQTVTLRCDPISGHDNLYWYRRVMGKEIKFLLHFVKESKQDESGMPNNRFLAERTGGTYSTLKVQPAELEDSGVYFCASSQDIRRQSTFGSGTRLTVV.

This sequence joins TRBV13 and TRBJ2-1; TRBD1 matches 10 bases. The germline V gene encodes CDR1 PRHDT and CDR2 FYEKMQ (reference sequence). There are 16 residues in the CDR3. Trimming removed 5 bases from V and 3 bases from J; junction bases left unmatched: 7. The CDR3 region is CASSLRTGGIYNEQFF. CDR3 DNA: TGTGCCAGCAGCCTTAGGACAGGGGGGATCTACAATGAGCAGTTCTTC.

The genes are TRBV20-1 and TRBJ2-7, with a tentative D call TRBD1 (6 bases). The germline V gene has CDR1 DFQATT and CDR2 SNEGSKA (reference sequence). Trimming took 5 bases from V and 5 from J, leaving 13 bases between them. The CDR3 has 12 amino acids. CDR3 nucleotide sequence: TGCAGTGCTCTGGACAGTCTCCACGAGCAGTACGTC. Its protein product is CSALDSLHEQYV.

The chain joins TRBV3-1 to TRBJ2-5; 15 bases are shared with TRBD2. Germline V CDR1 and CDR2: LGHDT, YNNKEL (reference sequence). This CDR3 has 17 amino acids. J was trimmed by 9 bases and V by 3 bases; bases with no gene match: 11. This chain's CDR3 is CASSQRTSGRGRSAQYF. In DNA form, the CDR3 reads TGTGCCAGCAGCCAGCGGACTAGCGGGAGGGGTCGTTCGGCCCAGTACTTC.

V is TRBV2 and J is TRBJ2-3; D unclear. The CDR3 is made up of 13 amino acids. V was cut by 7 bases and J by 6 bases, with 14 bases left in between. Germline CDR1 SNHLY, CDR2 FYNNEI. The DNA of the CDR3 is TGTGCCAGCAATCTCTTTCGCGCGGATACGCAGTATTTT. This sequence encodes CASNLFRADTQYF.

The chain combines TRBV5-6 with TRBJ2-1, with TRBD1 identical over 7 bases. The CDR3 is made up of 17 amino acids. Per germline, CDR1 SGHDT and CDR2 YYEEEE. V shed 2 bases and J 9 bases; nucleotides not matched to a gene: 17. The CDR3 DNA reads as TGTGCCAGCAGCTTCTCCGCAGGGGGAAAGAAAGCGGTTGAGCAGTTCTTC. Translating it yields CASSFSAGGKKAVEQFF.

This chain links TRBV4-1 with TRBJ2-2; 10 bases line up with TRBD2. V lost 5 bases to trimming and J lost 5 bases; unmatched junction nucleotides: 11. Germline V gene data show CDR1 as MGHRA and CDR2 as YSYEKL. The CDR3 is made up of 17 amino acids. The CDR3 DNA follows: TGCGCCAGCAGCGAAGGGCTAGCGGGAGTTCGGACCGGGGAGCTGTTTTTT. Encoded protein: CASSEGLAGVRTGELFF.

The CDR3 nucleotides read TGTGCCAGCAGCTTTGGCGGGCGCTGGTTTGAGCAGTTCTTC. This gives the protein CASSFGGRWFEQFF. V and J are TRBV13 and TRBJ2-1; possibly TRBD2 for D (5 bases). Germline assignment: CDR1 PRHDT and CDR2 FYEKMQ (reference sequence). V was cut by 3 bases and J by 9 bases, with 15 bases left in between. CDR3 length: 14 residues.